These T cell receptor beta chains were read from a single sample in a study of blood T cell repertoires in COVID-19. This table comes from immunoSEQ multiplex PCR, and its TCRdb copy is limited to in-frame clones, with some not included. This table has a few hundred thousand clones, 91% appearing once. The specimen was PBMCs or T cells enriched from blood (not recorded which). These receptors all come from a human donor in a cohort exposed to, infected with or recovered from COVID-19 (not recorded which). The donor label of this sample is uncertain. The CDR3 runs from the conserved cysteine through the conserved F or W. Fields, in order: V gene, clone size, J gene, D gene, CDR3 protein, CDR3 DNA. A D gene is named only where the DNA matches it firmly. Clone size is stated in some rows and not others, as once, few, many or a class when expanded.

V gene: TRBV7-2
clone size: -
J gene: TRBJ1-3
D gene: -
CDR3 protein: CASSLRGGHGNTIYF
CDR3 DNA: TGTGCCAGCAGCTTACGCGGGGGCCACGGAAACACCATATATTTT

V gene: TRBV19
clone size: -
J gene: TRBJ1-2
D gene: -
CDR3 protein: CASGVESGNGYTF
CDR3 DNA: TGTGCCAGTGGGGTAGAATCAGGGAATGGCTACACCTTC

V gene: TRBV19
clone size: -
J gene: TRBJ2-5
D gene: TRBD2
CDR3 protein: CASSIGGGGNAGETQYF
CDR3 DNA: TGTGCCAGTAGTATAGGGGGGGGAGGGAACGCGGGAGAGACCCAGTACTTC

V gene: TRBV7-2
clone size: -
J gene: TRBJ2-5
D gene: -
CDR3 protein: CASSLGRLVGGETQYF
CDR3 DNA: TGTGCCAGCAGCTTAGGCCGACTAGTCGGTGGGGAGACCCAGTACTTC

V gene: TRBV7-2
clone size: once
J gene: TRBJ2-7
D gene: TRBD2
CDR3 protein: CASSGTSGGAYEQYF
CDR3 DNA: TGTGCCAGCAGCGGGACTAGCGGGGGGGCATACGAGCAGTACTTC

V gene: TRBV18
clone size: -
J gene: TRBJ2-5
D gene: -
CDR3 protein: CASSPKETQYF
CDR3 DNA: TGTGCCAGCTCACCTAAAGAGACCCAGTACTTC

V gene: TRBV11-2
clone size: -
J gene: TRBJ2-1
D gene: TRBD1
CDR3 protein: CASRSIRDRVAEQFF
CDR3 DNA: TGTGCCAGCAGATCTATCCGGGACAGGGTGGCTGAGCAGTTCTTC

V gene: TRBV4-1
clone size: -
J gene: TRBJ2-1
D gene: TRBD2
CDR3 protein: CASSQDESGTSLGNEQFF
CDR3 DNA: TGCGCCAGCAGCCAAGATGAATCCGGGACTAGTCTTGGCAATGAGCAGTTCTTC

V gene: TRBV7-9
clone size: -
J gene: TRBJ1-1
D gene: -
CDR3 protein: CASSPVALNTEAFF
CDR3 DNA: TGTGCCAGCAGCCCCGTGGCTCTGAACACTGAAGCTTTCTTT

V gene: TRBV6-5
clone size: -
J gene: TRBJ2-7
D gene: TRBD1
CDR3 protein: CASSADRNPTYEQYF
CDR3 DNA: TGTGCCAGCAGCGCGGACAGGAACCCTACCTACGAGCAGTACTTC

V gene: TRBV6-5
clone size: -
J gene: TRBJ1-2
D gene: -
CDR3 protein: CASSSSGRGYGYTF
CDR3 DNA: TGTGCCAGCAGTTCTTCAGGGCGCGGCTATGGCTACACCTTC

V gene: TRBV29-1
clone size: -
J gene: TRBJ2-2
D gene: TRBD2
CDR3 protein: CSVVAGGRELFF
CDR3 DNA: TGCAGCGTTGTAGCGGGCGGGCGGGAGCTGTTTTTT

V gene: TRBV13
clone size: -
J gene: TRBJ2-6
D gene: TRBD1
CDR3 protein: CASSWGQVGSGANVLTF
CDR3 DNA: TGTGCCAGCAGCTGGGGACAGGTAGGGTCTGGGGCCAACGTCCTGACTTTC

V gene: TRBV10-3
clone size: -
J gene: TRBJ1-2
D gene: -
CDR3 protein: CAISESRSRGTGLGYTF
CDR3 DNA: TGTGCCATCAGTGAGTCGAGATCGAGGGGAACGGGACTAGGCTACACCTTC

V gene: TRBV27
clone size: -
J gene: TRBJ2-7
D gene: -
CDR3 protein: CASSLGLSYEQYF
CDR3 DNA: TGTGCCAGCAGTCTGGGGCTGTCCTACGAGCAGTACTTC

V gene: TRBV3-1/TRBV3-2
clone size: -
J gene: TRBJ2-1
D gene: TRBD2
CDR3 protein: CASSPQRLARYNEQFF
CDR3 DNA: TGTGCCAGCAGCCCCCAGCGACTAGCGAGGTACAATGAGCAGTTCTTC

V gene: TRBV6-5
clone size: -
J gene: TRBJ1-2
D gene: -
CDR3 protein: CASRGSANYGYTF
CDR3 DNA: TGTGCCAGCCGAGGGTCGGCTAACTATGGCTACACCTTC

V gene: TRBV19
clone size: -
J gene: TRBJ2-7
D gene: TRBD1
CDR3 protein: CASSAGTGGFYEQYF
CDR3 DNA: TGTGCCAGTAGTGCCGGGACAGGGGGGTTCTACGAGCAGTACTTC

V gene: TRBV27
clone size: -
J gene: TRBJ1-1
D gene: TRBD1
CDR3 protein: CASGDRVAEAFF
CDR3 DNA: TGTGCCAGCGGCGACAGGGTCGCTGAAGCTTTCTTT

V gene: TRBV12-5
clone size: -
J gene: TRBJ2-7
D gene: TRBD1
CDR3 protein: CASGLPRTGISYEQYF
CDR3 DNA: TGTGCTAGTGGTTTGCCCAGGACAGGGATCTCCTACGAGCAGTACTTC

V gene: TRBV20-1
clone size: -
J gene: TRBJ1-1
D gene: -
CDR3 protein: CSASTPGWGNTEAFF
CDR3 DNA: TGCAGTGCTAGTACTCCGGGGTGGGGGAACACTGAAGCTTTCTTT

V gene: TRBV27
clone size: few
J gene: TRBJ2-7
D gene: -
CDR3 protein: CASSSSDWTLVPEQYF
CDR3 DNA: TGTGCCAGCAGTTCAAGCGATTGGACTCTGGTCCCCGAGCAGTACTTC

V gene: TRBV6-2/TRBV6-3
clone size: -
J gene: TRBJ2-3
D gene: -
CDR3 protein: CASSGARNTDTQYF
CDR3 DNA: TGTGCCAGCAGTGGGGCACGCAACACAGATACGCAGTATTTT

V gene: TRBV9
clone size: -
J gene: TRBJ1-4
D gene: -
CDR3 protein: CASSVAPGVGEKLFF
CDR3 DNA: TGTGCCAGCAGCGTAGCTCCGGGGGTTGGTGAAAAACTGTTTTTT

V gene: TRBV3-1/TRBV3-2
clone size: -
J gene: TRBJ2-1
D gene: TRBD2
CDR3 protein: CASSYRLAIYNEQFF
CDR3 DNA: TGTGCCAGCAGCTACAGACTAGCGATCTACAATGAGCAGTTCTTC

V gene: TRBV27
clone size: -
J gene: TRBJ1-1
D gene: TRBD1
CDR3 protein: CASSRTGGNTEAFF
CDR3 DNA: TGTGCCAGCAGTAGGACAGGGGGGAACACTGAAGCTTTCTTT

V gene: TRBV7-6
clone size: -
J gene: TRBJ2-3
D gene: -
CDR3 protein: CASSDPRGGVADTQYF
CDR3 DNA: TGTGCCAGCAGTGACCCCCGGGGCGGGGTGGCAGATACGCAGTATTTT

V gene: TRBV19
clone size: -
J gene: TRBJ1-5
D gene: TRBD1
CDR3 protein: CASSRDRGIEQPQHF
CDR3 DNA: TGTGCCAGTAGTAGGGACAGGGGGATAGAGCAGCCCCAGCATTTT

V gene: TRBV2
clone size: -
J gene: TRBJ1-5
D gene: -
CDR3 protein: CASSVQGQGNQPQHF
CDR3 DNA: TGTGCCAGCAGTGTACAGGGTCAGGGCAATCAGCCCCAGCATTTT

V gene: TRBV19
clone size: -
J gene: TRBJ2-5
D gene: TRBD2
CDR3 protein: CASSFAGTSGQETQYF
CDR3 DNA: TGTGCCAGTAGTTTTGCCGGGACTAGCGGCCAAGAGACCCAGTACTTC

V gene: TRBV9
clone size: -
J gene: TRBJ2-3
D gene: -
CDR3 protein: CASSVTDNHLTDTQYF
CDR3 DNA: TGTGCCAGCAGCGTAACGGACAACCACCTCACAGATACGCAGTATTTT

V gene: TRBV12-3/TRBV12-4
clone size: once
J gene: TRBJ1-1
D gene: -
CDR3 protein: CASSVISREKAFF
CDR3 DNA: TGTGCCAGCAGCGTGATCTCCAGGGAAAAAGCTTTCTTT

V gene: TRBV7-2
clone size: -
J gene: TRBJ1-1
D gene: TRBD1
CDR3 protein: CASSLGTGRGTEAFF
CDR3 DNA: TGTGCCAGCAGCTTAGGGACAGGGAGAGGGACTGAAGCTTTCTTT

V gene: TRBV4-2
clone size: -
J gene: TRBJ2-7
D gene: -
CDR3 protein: CASSQGDIVLEQYF
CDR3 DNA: TGTGCCAGCAGCCAAGGCGACATTGTCCTGGAGCAGTACTTC

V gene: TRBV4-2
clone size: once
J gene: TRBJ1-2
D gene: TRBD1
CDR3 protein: CASSQEPGQGNYGYTF
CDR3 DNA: TGTGCCAGCAGCCAAGAGCCGGGACAGGGGAACTATGGCTACACCTTC

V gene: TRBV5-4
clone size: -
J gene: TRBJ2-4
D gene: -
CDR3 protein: CASSSRGGGLAKNIQYF
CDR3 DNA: TGTGCCAGCAGCTCCCGGGGCGGGGGCTTAGCCAAAAACATTCAGTACTTC

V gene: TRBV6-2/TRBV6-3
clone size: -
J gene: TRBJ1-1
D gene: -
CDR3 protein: CASSPQGIEAFF
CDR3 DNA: TGTGCCAGCAGCCCCCAGGGGATTGAAGCTTTCTTT